The 28 T cell receptor beta chains below all came from one sample that was sequenced in a study of vaccination effects on CD4 cells after COVID-19. Clones were read by immunoSEQ multiplex PCR, and TCRdb kept only the in-frame ones, dropping some. The top ten hold approximately 20% of the sample, which has roughly 23,000 clones, roughly 80% seen once. Expansion with viral peptide pools was applied to antigen-specific CD4+ T cells by the ViraFEST assay prior to sequencing. Investigators separated out CD4+ T cells once 9 to 11 days of culture had passed. Vaccination of participants consisted of two doses of either the BNT162b2 or mRNA-1273 vaccine. Their antigens remain unidentified. The sequenced sample was CD4+ T cells from PBMCs cultured with HCoV-NL63 spike peptides, obtained after COVID-19 vaccination. The receptors shown here come from a human donor who received a COVID-19 vaccine.

V and J are TRBV7-2 and TRBJ2-7, with 13 bases lining up with TRBD2. The V and J ends lost 5 bases and 6 bases, in that order; junction bases with no gene match: 10. Germline CDR1 and CDR2: SGHTA and FQGNSA. The CDR3 consists of 16 residues. The CDR3 DNA reads TGTGCCAGCAGCCAAGCCGGGACTAGCGGGATTACCGAGCAGTACTTC. It translates to CASSQAGTSGITEQYF.

The chain links TRBV2 to TRBJ1-1; D remains ambiguous. The V gene's germline CDR1 is SNHLY and CDR2 FYNNEI. Trimming left V 1 base short and J 6 bases short, with 15 bases between. This CDR3 is 15 amino acids long. The CDR3 sequence: CASSEGGGQDPEAFF. The CDR3 DNA is TGTGCCAGCAGTGAAGGAGGCGGGCAAGACCCTGAAGCTTTCTTT.

The chain recombines TRBV2 with TRBJ1-4, with 7 bases lining up with TRBD1. The CDR3 covers 14 residues. Germline lookup yields CDR1 SNHLY and CDR2 FYNNEI. J lost 5 bases, V lost 6 bases, and 6 bases had no gene match. The CDR3, as DNA: TGTGCCAGCAGCTACAGGGGTTTCAATGAAAAACTGTTTTTT. Translation: CASSYRGFNEKLFF.

The rearrangement joins TRBV6-2 or TRBV6-3 to TRBJ2-3; no clear D gene. From germline, CDR1 is MNHEY and CDR2 SVGEGT. Trimming shortened V by 4 bases and J by 4 bases, and 6 bases separated the two germline ends. This CDR3 has 12 residues. CDR3 protein: CASSSVPDTQYF. The CDR3 DNA sequence: TGTGCCAGCAGTTCGGTACCAGATACGCAGTATTTT.

The chain couples TRBV7-8 to TRBJ1-1; D gene ambiguous. The CDR3 has 11 residues. Looked up from germline, CDR1 is SGHVS and CDR2 is FQNEAQ. The V and J ends lost 1 base and 11 bases respectively, with 8 bases between them. CDR3 in amino acids: CASSLGRMAFF. DNA for the CDR3: TGTGCCAGCAGCTTAGGACGTATGGCTTTCTTT.

This clone appeared a few times. This chain uses TRBV6-1 with TRBJ1-1; perhaps TRBD1 as D (5 bases). The V end lost 3 bases, the J end lost 3 bases, and 11 bases lay between the germline ends. This CDR3 has 14 amino acids. CDR1 is MNHNS and CDR2 is SASEGT in the germline V gene. CDR3 nucleotides: TGTGCCAGCAGTGAGCAGGGACGGTACACTGAAGCTTTCTTT. Translated: CASSEQGRYTEAFF.

The chain has TRBV2 and TRBJ2-4; 12 nucleotides align to TRBD2. The CDR3 spans 15 residues. CDR1 and CDR2 from the germline V gene are SNHLY and FYNNEI. The J segment lost 4 bases and the V segment lost 5 bases, leaving 3 bases of the junction unmatched. CDR3 residues: CASSRTSGVKNIQYF. CDR3 sequence (DNA): TGTGCCAGCAGTCGGACTAGCGGGGTGAAAAACATTCAGTACTTC.

V and J are TRBV7-9 and TRBJ1-5, with no clear D. The CDR3 is 14 amino acids. The V end was cut by 2 bases, the J end by 3 bases, with 8 bases between. CDR1 is SEHNR, CDR2 FQNEAQ, per germline (reference sequence). CDR3 sequence (DNA): TGTGCCAGCAGCTTATTGGGGAACAATCAGCCCCAGCATTTT. Translated: CASSLLGNNQPQHF. The whole variable domain, remainder taken from reference TRBV7-9 and TRBJ1-5, is DTGVSQNPRHKITKRGQNVTFRCDPISEHNRLYWYRQTLGQGPEFLTYFQNEAQLEKSRLLSDRFSAERPKGSFSTLEIQRTEQGDSAMYLCASSLLGNNQPQHFGDGTRLSIL.

This clone was detected only once. This chain's CDR3 is CASSPLGRVADEQYF. In DNA, the CDR3 is TGCGCCAGCAGCCCCCTGGGGAGGGTAGCCGACGAGCAGTACTTC. The chain has TRBV5-1 and TRBJ2-7; TRBD2 agrees at 7 bases. This CDR3 region has 15 residues. V dropped 4 bases and J dropped 5; count of bases not matched to a gene: 12. Germline V gene lookup returns CDR1 SGHRS and CDR2 YFSETQ.

This chain links TRBV7-9 with TRBJ1-4, with 7 bases aligning to TRBD1. Germline V gene sequence: CDR1 SEHNR, CDR2 FQNEAQ (reference sequence). There are 14 residues in the CDR3. Germline trimming cut 6 bases from V and 8 bases from J; bases unmatched to any gene: 9. Here the CDR3 reads CASRSDRSSEKLFF. CDR3 in DNA: TGTGCCAGCAGGTCGGACAGGTCGTCCGAAAAACTGTTTTTT.

J is TRBJ2-7 and V is TRBV3-1 (or the pseudogene TRBV3-2), with D maybe TRBD2 (5 bases). Trimming took 3 bases from V and 3 from J, leaving 9 bases between them. The CDR3 sequence is 13 residues long. In germline, CDR1 is LGHDT, CDR2 YNNKEL (reference sequence). As DNA, the CDR3 is TGTGCCAGCAGCCACGGGGATCGCTACGAGCAGTACTTC. Translating gives CASSHGDRYEQYF.

This clone was observed a handful of times. The chain has TRBV2 and TRBJ1-2, with D uncertain. Germline assignment: CDR1 SNHLY and CDR2 FYNNEI. CDR3 length equals 14 residues. V lost 1 base and J 2 bases, leaving 8 bases between the germline ends. CDR3 sequence reads: CASSEGVMNYGYTF. CDR3 nucleotides: TGTGCCAGCAGTGAAGGGGTAATGAACTATGGCTACACCTTC. Full variable domain (remainder filled in from reference TRBV2 and TRBJ1-2): EPEVTQTPSHQVTQMGQEVILRCVPISNHLYFYWYRQILGQKVEFLVSFYNNEISEKSEIFDDQFSVERPDGSNFTLKIRSTKLEDSAMYFCASSEGVMNYGYTFGSGTRLTVV.

This clone was counted only a few times. This chain uses TRBV3-1 (or the pseudogene TRBV3-2) with TRBJ2-7; TRBD2 aligns across 12 bases. With V trimmed by 5 bases and J by 2 bases, 4 bases remained unmatched. The CDR3 is 15 amino acids. Per germline, CDR1 LGHDT and CDR2 YNNKEL (reference sequence). CDR3 sequence: CASSSRLAGAYEQYF. CDR3 DNA: TGTGCCAGCAGCTCCCGACTAGCGGGAGCCTACGAGCAGTACTTC.

In its sample, this clone was seen many times. CDR3 sequence: CASRLAGVATDTQYF. CDR3 bases: TGTGCCAGCAGGCTAGCGGGAGTTGCTACAGATACGCAGTATTTT. The V call is TRBV2, the J call TRBJ2-3; 10 bases map to TRBD2. Losses at the gene ends were 6 bases for V and 3 bases for J; bases not matched to a gene: 6. CDR3 length: 15 residues. The germline V gene encodes CDR1 SNHLY and CDR2 FYNNEI.

This clone was recorded only once. The chain couples TRBV11-2 to TRBJ1-1, with a possible D match to TRBD1 (6 bases). The CDR3 runs to 13 residues. V lost 1 base to trimming and J lost 3 bases, with 6 bases between them. CDR1 and CDR2 (germline): SGHAT, FQNNGV. The CDR3 sequence is CASSLAGDTEAFF. As DNA, the CDR3 is TGTGCCAGCAGCTTAGCAGGGGACACTGAAGCTTTCTTT.

V usage is TRBV5-1 and J usage is TRBJ2-3; D uncertain. The CDR3 has 13 residues. Trimming stripped 0 bases from V and 6 bases from J, with 8 bases between. The germline CDR1 and CDR2 sequences are SGHRS and YFSETQ. CDR3 amino acids: CASSLDGSDTQYF. In DNA form, the CDR3 reads TGCGCCAGCAGCTTGGACGGTTCCGATACGCAGTATTTT.

This clone was recorded at least ten times. This sequence joins TRBV30 and TRBJ1-1; no definite D call. CDR3 length equals 13 residues. Germline loops: CDR1 GTSNPN, CDR2 SVGIG (reference sequence). Trimming stripped 1 base from V and 0 bases from J, with 6 bases between. The CDR3 is CAWSDGLNTEAFF. CDR3 in DNA: TGTGCCTGGAGTGACGGTTTGAACACTGAAGCTTTCTTT.

This clone was recorded only once. This rearrangement joins TRBV15 to TRBJ2-1; TRBD2 aligns across 10 bases. Germline assignment: CDR1 LNHNV and CDR2 YYDKDF (reference sequence). The CDR3 length is 16 residues. The junction had 10 bases not matched to a gene; V was cut back by 6 bases and J by 5 bases. CDR3 in DNA: TGTGCCACCAGGGTGGCAAGCGGGGGGGCCCACAATGAGCAGTTCTTC. Amino acid sequence: CATRVASGGAHNEQFF. Full variable domain (remainder filled in from reference TRBV15 and TRBJ2-1): DAMVIQNPRYQVTQFGKPVTLSCSQTLNHNVMYWYQQKSSQAPKLLFHYYDKDFNNEADTPDNFQSRRPNTSFCFLDIRSPGLGDTAMYLCATRVASGGAHNEQFFGPGTRLTVL.

The chain joins TRBV5-6 to TRBJ2-5, with D possibly TRBD1 on 6 matching bases. V lost 1 base, J lost 2 bases, and 15 bases lay in between. Per the germline V gene, CDR1 is SGHDT and CDR2 is YYEEEE. This CDR3 comprises 16 residues. CDR3 DNA sequence: TGTGCCAGCAGCTTGTGGGCAGGGGCCACTCAAGAGACCCAGTACTTC. It yields the protein CASSLWAGATQETQYF.

This sequence joins TRBV7-2 and TRBJ2-3; no definite D call. Trimming took 0 bases from V and 6 from J, leaving 16 bases between them. The CDR3 spans 16 residues. The germline V gene encodes CDR1 SGHTA and CDR2 FQGNSA. The CDR3 here is CASSLAGRTLTDTQYF. CDR3 sequence (DNA): TGTGCCAGCAGCTTAGCGGGTCGGACCCTCACGGATACGCAGTATTTT.

The chain carries TRBV7-2 and TRBJ2-1; D ambiguous. This CDR3 is 13 amino acids long. The germline V and J ends were trimmed by 5 bases and 5 bases, with 10 bases remaining between them. Germline V gene lookup returns CDR1 SGHTA and CDR2 FQGNSA. This chain's CDR3 is CASSRITDNEQFF. The CDR3 DNA reads as TGTGCCAGCAGCAGAATCACCGACAATGAGCAGTTCTTC.

V gene TRBV12-5 combines with J gene TRBJ2-2, with 8 bases aligning to TRBD1. The germline V gene encodes CDR1 LGHNT and CDR2 FRNRAP. V trimming: 2 bases; J trimming: 2 bases; junction bases outside the gene matches: 7. The CDR3 has 17 amino acids. CDR3 protein: CASGLLHGQGNTGELFF. The CDR3 region has the DNA TGTGCTAGTGGTTTGCTCCACGGACAGGGCAACACCGGGGAGCTGTTTTTT.

V and J are TRBV10-3 and TRBJ1-3; 8 nucleotides match TRBD1. The CDR3 is 19 residues long. The trim removed 2 bases at V and 0 bases at J, leaving 12 bases unmatched. From germline, CDR1 is ENHRY and CDR2 SYGVKD. The CDR3 coding sequence is TGTGCCATCAGTGAGATAAAAGGACAGGGAAGCACCTCTGGAAACACCATATATTTT. This encodes CAISEIKGQGSTSGNTIYF.

The chain carries TRBV29-1 and TRBJ1-1, with D unresolved. From germline, CDR1 is SQVTM and CDR2 ANQGSEA. Trimming removed 5 bases at V and 6 bases at J, with 13 bases between. This CDR3 is 12 amino acids long. The CDR3 nucleotides are TGCAGCGTTCAATCGGCGAGCGCTGAAGCTTTCTTT. This encodes CSVQSASAEAFF.

CDR3 sequence: CASSPGNTEAFF. DNA of the CDR3: TGTGCCAGCTCACCGGGGAACACTGAAGCTTTCTTT. The chain has TRBV18 and TRBJ1-1; D ambiguous. The CDR3 sequence is 12 residues long. V was clipped by 3 bases and J by 1 base, with 3 bases between them. The germline CDR1 and CDR2 sequences are KGHSH and LQKENI. Based on the CDR3 plus reference TRBV18 and TRBJ1-1, the full variable domain is NAGVMQNPRHLVRRRGQEARLRCSPMKGHSHVYWYRQLPEEGLKFMVYLQKENIIDESGMPKERFSAEFPKEGPSILRIQQVVRGDSAAYFCASSPGNTEAFFGQGTRLTVV.

This chain joins TRBV5-1 and TRBJ1-1, with 7 positions matching TRBD1. Germline CDR1 and CDR2: SGHRS and YFSETQ. This CDR3 comprises 14 residues. After removal of 4 bases from V and 1 base from J, the junction contained 4 bases not matched to a gene. CDR3 loop: CASSPGTANTEAFF. CDR3 sequence (DNA): TGCGCCAGCAGCCCCGGGACAGCGAACACTGAAGCTTTCTTT.

The chain uses TRBV7-3 and TRBJ1-1; 8 nucleotides line up with TRBD1. The CDR3 contains 15 residues. The junction had 7 bases not matched to a gene; V was cut back by 1 base and J by 6 bases. The germline gives CDR1 SGHTA, CDR2 FQGTGA. In DNA, the CDR3 is TGTGCCAGCAGCTTAAGAACAGGGGGTCGAGCTGAAGCTTTCTTT. Protein: CASSLRTGGRAEAFF. The complete variable domain, with remaining parts taken from reference TRBV7-3 and TRBJ1-1, reads GAGVSQTPSNKVTEKGKYVELRCDPISGHTALYWYRQSLGQGPEFLIYFQGTGAADDSGLPNDRFFAVRPEGSVSTLKIQRTERGDSAVYLCASSLRTGGRAEAFFGQGTRLTVV.

This chain links TRBV2 with TRBJ2-1; 8 bases match TRBD1. Per the germline V gene, CDR1 is SNHLY and CDR2 is FYNNEI. The CDR3 has 14 residues. V lost 2 bases to trimming and J lost 7 bases; unmatched junction nucleotides: 4. CDR3 DNA: TGTGCCAGCAGTGAACAGGGGGCCCTTAATGAGCAGTTCTTC. This translates into CASSEQGALNEQFF.